The 20 T cell receptor beta chains below were found in one sample sequenced in a study of Graves' ophthalmopathy and Graves' hyperthyroidism. Using RNA transcripts, the TCR beta CDR3 regions were amplified. RT-PCR with HTBI primers came first, then second-round multiplex PCR. TCRdb independently ran MiXCR on the multiplex PCR reads; one entry per CDR3 protein. The sample records over a million distinct CDR3 sequences, about two fifths being singletons. The sample was peripheral blood or thyroid tissue (not recorded which). These TCRs come from an adult man with Graves' hyperthyroidism.

This clonotype was counted only a few times. The chain uses TRBV6-6 and TRBJ2-7; 9 bases are shared with TRBD2. Trimming took 6 bases from V and 6 from J; bases not matched to a gene: 12. The CDR3 contains 15 residues. CDR1 is MNHNY and CDR2 is SVGAGI in the germline V gene (reference sequence). CDR3 amino acids: CASSEHSGRIREQYF. The CDR3 DNA follows: TGTGCCAGCAGCGAACATAGCGGGAGAATACGCGAGCAGTACTTC.

This clonotype was observed once. J is TRBJ2-3 and V is TRBV5-1, with TRBD1 identical over 7 bases. Looked up from germline, CDR1 is SGHRS and CDR2 is YFSETQ. The V gene end was trimmed by 4 bases and the J gene end by 1 base; junction bases not matched to a gene: 9. The CDR3 extends over 16 amino acids. CDR3 sequence: CASSQQHRGGTDTQYF. The CDR3 DNA is TGCGCCAGCAGCCAGCAGCACAGGGGTGGCACAGATACGCAGTATTTT.

CDR3 amino acids: CASSHVVYEQYF. CDR3 sequence (DNA): TGTGCCAGCAGCCACGTCGTCTACGAGCAGTACTTC. The chain employs TRBV11-2 and TRBJ2-7; unclear D gene. Germline CDR1 is SGHAT and CDR2 is FQNNGV. V gave up 5 bases and J gave up 3 bases, with 8 bases separating them. This CDR3 has 12 residues.

The chain is built from TRBV7-2 and TRBJ1-4; maybe TRBD1 (5 bases). This CDR3 has 16 amino acids. Germline CDR1 reads SGHTA; CDR2 reads FQGNSA. The ends were cut back, 5 bases at V and 8 bases at J, with 21 bases in the middle. CDR3 loop: CASSPRVGTSAEKLFF. CDR3 DNA sequence: TGTGCCAGCAGCCCGCGCGTGGGGACCTCGGCCGAAAAACTGTTTTTT.

On this clonotype: Its ends do not fully match the called genes, so a read error is possible. V is TRBV7-2 and J is TRBJ1-5, with 9 bases that match TRBD1. The germline CDR1 and CDR2 sequences are SGHTA and FQGNSA. The CDR3 has 16 amino acids. This chain's CDR3 is CAGSLAGTGSNQPQHF. In nucleotides, the CDR3 is TGTGCCGGCAGCTTAGCTGGGACAGGGTCCAATCAGCCCCAGCATTTT.

The chain recombines TRBV5-1 with TRBJ1-4; D possibly corresponds to TRBD1 (6 bases). Germline assignment: CDR1 SGHRS and CDR2 YFSETQ. Between the trimmed V and J ends, which lost 3 bases and 3 bases, there was a span of 9 bases. This CDR3 is 14 amino acids long. The CDR3 bases are TGCGCCAGCAGCTGGACAGTCTCTAATGAAAAACTGTTTTTT. This gives the protein CASSWTVSNEKLFF. Drawing the rest from reference TRBV5-1 and TRBJ1-4, the complete variable domain is KAGVTQTPRYLIKTRGQQVTLSCSPISGHRSVSWYQQTPGQGLQFLFEYFSETQRNKGNFPGRFSGRQFSNSRSEMNVSTLELGDSALYLCASSWTVSNEKLFFGSGTQLSVL.

The V call is TRBV7-7, the J call TRBJ2-5; TRBD1 aligns across 7 bases. Germline loops: CDR1 SSHAT, CDR2 FNYEAQ (reference sequence). The length of the CDR3 is 17 residues. V shed 6 bases, J shed 3 bases, and the junction held 16 bases outside the gene matches. CDR3 region: CASSLSVRGSQEETQYF. The CDR3 nucleotides read TGTGCCAGCAGTTTATCGGTCAGGGGGAGTCAGGAAGAGACCCAGTACTTC.

The chain carries TRBV29-1 and TRBJ2-7; tentatively, D is TRBD2 (6 bases). The CDR3 runs to 19 residues. V dropped 4 bases and J dropped 0 bases, with 28 bases sitting between them. Germline V gene lookup returns CDR1 SQVTM and CDR2 ANQGSEA. CDR3 residues: CSVAEYPSQGLLSSYEQYF. The DNA of the CDR3 is TGCAGCGTTGCGGAGTATCCCAGCCAAGGACTATTGAGCTCCTACGAGCAGTACTTC.

This clonotype has ten or more counts. V gene TRBV29-1 combines with J gene TRBJ2-7; D ambiguous. V gave up 1 base and J gave up 4 bases, with 14 bases separating them. Germline V CDR1 and CDR2: SQVTM, ANQGSEA. The CDR3 sequence is 14 residues long. CDR3 bases: TGCAGCGTTGAAGTTGATTGGGGTGGTTACGAGCAGTACTTC. This gives the protein CSVEVDWGGYEQYF.

This chain uses TRBV20-1 with TRBJ2-3, with 7 bases identical to TRBD2. Trimming cost V 5 bases and J 5 bases; bases outside gene matches: 4. CDR3 size: 12 residues. Germline lookup yields CDR1 DFQATT and CDR2 SNEGSKA (reference sequence). The CDR3 DNA follows: TGCAGTGCTGACCTAGCGGAAGATACGCAGTATTTT. It translates to CSADLAEDTQYF.

At least ten counts were recorded for this clonotype. The rearrangement links TRBV20-1 to TRBJ2-7; 7 bases are shared with TRBD2. CDR1 is DFQATT and CDR2 is SNEGSKA in the germline V gene (reference sequence). This CDR3 region has 15 residues. Trimming took 0 bases from V and 3 from J; bases not matched to a gene: 8. The DNA of the CDR3 is TGCAGTGCTAGAGATAGCGCGGGAGAGTTCTACGAGCAGTACTTC. Translating gives CSARDSAGEFYEQYF.

V usage is TRBV2 and J usage is TRBJ2-2; a weak D match, TRBD2 (6 bases). Trimming removed 7 bases at V and 2 bases at J, with 17 bases between. CDR3 length: 16 amino acids. CDR1 and CDR2 (germline): SNHLY, FYNNEI. The CDR3 nucleotides are TGTGCCAGCACCCCGGGGGTCTCGACAAACACCGGGGAGCTGTTTTTT. Its protein is CASTPGVSTNTGELFF.

This chain connects TRBV12-3 or TRBV12-4 to TRBJ1-2; D remains unclear. The CDR3 is made up of 14 amino acids. Trimming removed 6 bases at V and 2 bases at J, with 13 bases between. CDR3 region: CASSPVAGNYGYTF. CDR3 DNA sequence: TGTGCCAGCAGCCCGGTGGCGGGGAACTATGGCTACACCTTC.

V usage is TRBV2 and J usage is TRBJ1-2; TRBD1 agrees at 8 bases. Germline assignment: CDR1 SNHLY and CDR2 FYNNEI. The V segment lost 6 bases and the J segment 4 bases; nucleotides outside the gene matches: 10. The CDR3 covers 15 residues. The CDR3 loop reads CASRDTGGLGYGYTF. The CDR3 DNA reads TGTGCCAGCAGAGACACAGGGGGACTGGGCTATGGCTACACCTTC.

This clonotype was counted at least ten times. V is TRBV5-1 and J is TRBJ1-1, with 7 positions matching TRBD1. This CDR3 spans 15 amino acids. Germline-derived CDR1 and CDR2 are SGHRS and YFSETQ. V gave up 4 bases and J gave up 0 bases; unmatched junction bases: 6. CDR3 protein: CASSHDRAMNTEAFF. CDR3 DNA sequence: TGCGCCAGCAGCCATGACAGGGCCATGAACACTGAAGCTTTCTTT.

In its sample, this clonotype was seen many times. The chain has TRBV7-8 and TRBJ2-7; maybe TRBD2 (5 bases). In germline, CDR1 is SGHVS, CDR2 FQNEAQ. This CDR3 spans 12 amino acids. Trimming cost V 1 base and J 5 bases, with 6 bases left between them. This CDR3 is CASSLGENEQYF. The CDR3 nucleotides are TGTGCCAGCAGCTTAGGGGAGAACGAGCAGTACTTC.

This clonotype has more than one count but fewer than ten. The V gene is TRBV4-1, the J gene TRBJ1-2, with D possibly being TRBD1 (5 bases). Germline CDR1 reads MGHRA; CDR2 reads YSYEKL. V lost 7 bases, J lost 4 bases, and 13 bases lay in between. The CDR3 length is 13 residues. The CDR3 DNA follows: TGCGCCAGCACCCCACCGGGGGGCTATGGCTACACCTTC. Translating it yields CASTPPGGYGYTF.

This clonotype has more than one count but fewer than ten. This chain joins TRBV5-1 and TRBJ1-2; TRBD1 matches 7 bases. Per the germline V gene, CDR1 is SGHRS and CDR2 is YFSETQ. V dropped 0 bases and J dropped 4; count of bases not matched to a gene: 6. The CDR3 sequence is 15 residues long. The CDR3 sequence is CASSLGTGIIYGYTF. The DNA of the CDR3 is TGCGCCAGCAGCTTGGGGACAGGCATCATCTATGGCTACACCTTC.

The V gene is TRBV24-1, the J gene TRBJ1-1, with 8 bases fitting TRBD1. This CDR3 is 15 amino acids long. Per the germline V gene, CDR1 is KGHDR and CDR2 is SFDVKD. The V gene end was trimmed by 2 bases and the J gene end by 4 bases; junction bases not matched to a gene: 5. The CDR3 here is CATSDSAGTGTEAFF. The CDR3 coding sequence is TGTGCCACCAGTGATTCGGCCGGGACAGGCACTGAAGCTTTCTTT.

About this clonotype itself: This may be a read error: a much more frequent sequence differs by one nucleotide. The rearrangement uses TRBV7-2 and TRBJ1-3, with D unresolved. Trimming removed 7 bases from V and 2 bases from J, with 12 bases in between. The length of the CDR3 is 14 residues. Germline V gene data show CDR1 as SGHTA and CDR2 as FQGNSA. The CDR3, as DNA: TGTGCCAGCAACCCCCCGGTCACTGGAAACACCATATATTTT. Amino acid sequence: CASNPPVTGNTIYF.